The T cell receptor (beta chain) under discussion was sequenced for a study of blood T cell repertoires in COVID-19. CDR1 and CDR2 (germline): MNHEY, SVGAGI. The CDR3 is made up of 13 amino acids. Between the trimmed V and J ends, which lost 5 bases and 9 bases, there was a span of 16 bases. This study enrolled people aged about 18 to 90 from approximately 24 US geographic areas. Clones were read by immunoSEQ multiplex PCR, and TCRdb kept only the in-frame ones, dropping some. The profile shows 300,000 to 500,000 clones, around 89% of them singletons. V usage is TRBV6-5 and J usage is TRBJ1-1; tentative D call: TRBD1 (6 bases). This clonotype originated in a young woman with acute COVID-19. The sample taken for sequencing was PBMCs or T cells enriched from blood (not recorded which). CDR3 protein: CASSTIGQSKAFF. CDR3 nucleotide sequence: TGTGCCAGCAGTACTATCGGACAGTCCAAAGCTTTCTTT.